This T cell receptor beta chain was profiled in a study of immune cell composition in non-small cell lung cancer. This clone was observed a few times. Using immunoSEQ multiplex PCR, the repertoire was profiled, and TCRdb retains in-frame clones only, with some absent. The repertoire has more than 900 clones, roughly three quarters of them found once; the top ten carry roughly 5.7%. The V gene's germline CDR1 is GTSNPN and CDR2 SVGIG (reference sequence). There are 13 residues in the CDR3. J lost 4 bases, V lost 8 bases, and 4 bases had no gene match. Sequencing was performed on lung tumor tissue. The chain uses TRBV30 and TRBJ1-6; 8 nucleotides agree with TRBD1. This sequence was found in a human donor with non-small cell lung cancer. CDR3 DNA sequence: TGTGCCGCGACAGGGGAATATAATTCACCCCTCCACTTT. Encoded protein: CAATGEYNSPLHF.